The next 25 T cell receptor beta chains were all read from a single sample in a study of cytomegalovirus exposure and HLA in healthy donors. The PCR contained 60 Vbeta and 13 Jbeta primers. This table comes from immunoSEQ multiplex PCR, and its TCRdb copy is limited to in-frame clones, with some not included. The sample holds roughly 70,000 clones, 85% to 90% seen once. Sequenced sample: PBMCs. The receptors here all came from a woman aged 30 to 39 in good health and CMV-seropositive.

The chain couples TRBV5-1 to TRBJ2-1; 10 bases are shared with TRBD1. The trim removed 4 bases at V and 5 bases at J, leaving 9 bases unmatched. Germline V gene data show CDR1 as SGHRS and CDR2 as YFSETQ. This CDR3 is 16 amino acids long. The CDR3 bases are TGCGCCAGCAGCGCATTTACCGGGACAGGGGACAATGAGCAGTTCTTC. Translating gives CASSAFTGTGDNEQFF. Full variable domain (outside the CDR3, taken from reference TRBV5-1 and TRBJ2-1): KAGVTQTPRYLIKTRGQQVTLSCSPISGHRSVSWYQQTPGQGLQFLFEYFSETQRNKGNFPGRFSGRQFSNSRSEMNVSTLELGDSALYLCASSAFTGTGDNEQFFGPGTRLTVL.

J is TRBJ1-1 and V is TRBV6-5; 9 nucleotides agree with TRBD1. Per the germline V gene, CDR1 is MNHEY and CDR2 is SVGAGI. The V gene end was trimmed by 6 bases and the J gene end by 7 bases; junction bases not matched to a gene: 9. The CDR3 loop spans 14 amino acids. The CDR3 protein is CASRADRGGIEAFF. Here the CDR3 DNA reads TGTGCCAGCAGAGCGGACAGGGGTGGAATTGAAGCTTTCTTT.

The chain is built from TRBV5-1 and TRBJ2-5; 8 positions agree with TRBD1. Trimming at V came to 2 bases and at J to 5 bases, leaving 8 bases not matched to a gene. There are 15 residues in the CDR3. The V gene's germline CDR1 is SGHRS and CDR2 YFSETQ. CDR3 amino acids: CASSFYRGAVETQYF. The CDR3, as DNA: TGCGCCAGCAGCTTTTACAGGGGGGCCGTGGAGACCCAGTACTTC.

The chain recombines TRBV5-1 with TRBJ2-7, with D possibly matching TRBD1 (6 bases). The CDR3 is 17 amino acids. Trimming took off 2 bases at V and 1 base at J, with 19 bases between the two ends. Looked up from germline, CDR1 is SGHRS and CDR2 is YFSETQ. CDR3 region: CASSFSRGSSPSYEQYF. The CDR3 nucleotides are TGCGCCAGCAGCTTCTCGAGGGGGAGCTCCCCTTCCTACGAGCAGTACTTC.

V usage is TRBV2 and J usage is TRBJ1-5, with a weak D call TRBD1 (6 bases). Per the germline V gene, CDR1 is SNHLY and CDR2 is FYNNEI. The CDR3 is made up of 16 amino acids. V was cut by 4 bases and J by 3 bases, with 16 bases left in between. In nucleotides, the CDR3 is TGTGCCAGCAGTGGGTGGAACAGGGCCGTCAATCAGCCCCAGCATTTT. Its translation is CASSGWNRAVNQPQHF.

The chain joins TRBV9 to TRBJ2-3; D is uncertain. CDR3 length: 15 amino acids. The ends were cut back, 2 bases at V and 0 bases at J, with 10 bases in the middle. In germline, CDR1 is SGDLS, CDR2 YYNGEE. The CDR3 here is CASSVQVASTDTQYF. The CDR3 nucleotides read TGTGCCAGCAGCGTGCAGGTTGCTAGCACAGATACGCAGTATTTT.

The chain combines TRBV6-5 with TRBJ2-4; TRBD2 might be the D (6 bases). The V end lost 0 bases, the J end lost 3 bases, and 12 bases lay between the germline ends. Looked up from germline, CDR1 is MNHEY and CDR2 is SVGAGI. The CDR3 totals 16 residues. For the CDR3, the DNA is TGTGCCAGCAGTTACTCGACTAGTTTAGTCAAAAACATTCAGTACTTC. It is translated as CASSYSTSLVKNIQYF.

This chain uses TRBV9 with TRBJ2-7; 14 nucleotides align to TRBD2. Per germline, CDR1 SGDLS and CDR2 YYNGEE. Trimming took 4 bases from V and 4 from J; bases not matched to a gene: 4. The CDR3 loop spans 15 amino acids. CDR3 bases: TGTGCCAGCAGCCGGGGACTAGCGGGAGAGTACGAGCAGTACTTC. Its protein product is CASSRGLAGEYEQYF.

A few counts support this clone. This chain uses TRBV6-1 with TRBJ1-1, with D possibly TRBD1 on 5 matching bases. This CDR3 spans 13 amino acids. Germline CDR1 reads MNHNS; CDR2 reads SASEGT. Between the trimmed V and J ends, which lost 4 bases and 3 bases, there was a span of 9 bases. The CDR3 nucleotides are TGTGCCAGCAGTGGGGGGAGGGACACTGAAGCTTTCTTT. As protein: CASSGGRDTEAFF.

The rearrangement joins TRBV11-2 to TRBJ2-1; the match to TRBD1 covers 9 bases. The V gene end was trimmed by 4 bases and the J gene end by 3 bases; junction bases not matched to a gene: 4. Germline loops: CDR1 SGHAT, CDR2 FQNNGV. CDR3 size: 15 residues. The CDR3 loop reads CASSSGTGFYNEQFF. The DNA of the CDR3 is TGTGCCAGCAGCTCCGGGACAGGGTTCTACAATGAGCAGTTCTTC.

As to this clone: Its ends do not fully match the called genes, so a read error is possible. The chain recombines TRBV4-1 with TRBJ2-2, with D possibly matching TRBD2 (5 bases). The germline gives CDR1 MGHRA, CDR2 YSYEKL. This CDR3 contains 14 residues. CDR3 sequence (DNA): TGCGCCAGCAGCCAGGGCCCCATGGCCGGGGATCTGTTTTTT. Its translation: CASSQGPMAGDLFF.

This clone showed up just a few times. V gene TRBV5-1 combines with J gene TRBJ1-6, with 7 bases aligning to TRBD1. This CDR3 has 15 amino acids. The germline CDR1 and CDR2 sequences are SGHRS and YFSETQ. The V segment lost 4 bases and the J segment 5 bases; nucleotides outside the gene matches: 6. The CDR3 reads CASSPGDRNNSPLHF. The DNA of the CDR3 is TGCGCCAGCAGCCCCGGGGACAGAAATAATTCACCCCTCCACTTT.

V usage is TRBV25-1 and J usage is TRBJ2-7, with a possible D match to TRBD1 (7 bases). This CDR3 comprises 16 residues. V was cut by 2 bases and J by 4 bases, with 18 bases left in between. The germline V gene has CDR1 MGHDK and CDR2 SYGVNS. CDR3 protein: CASSEPRQGGVYEQYF. The CDR3 DNA follows: TGTGCCAGCAGTGAACCTCGACAGGGAGGTGTGTACGAGCAGTACTTC.

The chain has TRBV27 and TRBJ2-7, with TRBD1 matching 8 bases. Germline CDR1 MNHEY, CDR2 SMNVEV (reference sequence). This CDR3 is built from 15 residues. Trimming removed 5 bases from V and 6 bases from J; junction bases left unmatched: 12. CDR3 sequence reads: CASSLTQGGLVEQYF. CDR3 bases: TGTGCCAGCAGTCTAACACAGGGGGGACTGGTCGAGCAGTACTTC.

This sequence joins TRBV19 and TRBJ1-1; 7 nucleotides line up with TRBD1. The CDR3 covers 13 residues. Trimming at V came to 2 bases and at J to 7 bases, leaving 4 bases not matched to a gene. Germline assignment: CDR1 LNHDA and CDR2 SQIVND (reference sequence). The chain's CDR3 is CASSIPWTGEAFF. The CDR3 region has the DNA TGTGCCAGTAGTATACCTTGGACAGGTGAAGCTTTCTTT. The whole variable domain, remainder taken from reference TRBV19 and TRBJ1-1, is DGGITQSPKYLFRKEGQNVTLSCEQNLNHDAMYWYRQDPGQGLRLIYYSQIVNDFQKGDIAEGYSVSREKKESFPLTVTSAQKNPTAFYLCASSIPWTGEAFFGQGTRLTVV.

J is TRBJ2-5 and V is TRBV5-1; TRBD1 matches at 8 bases. In germline, CDR1 is SGHRS, CDR2 YFSETQ. V shed 5 bases, J shed 5 bases, and the junction held 8 bases outside the gene matches. CDR3 size: 14 residues. The CDR3 loop reads CASRQQGVRETQYF. CDR3 nucleotides: TGCGCCAGCAGACAACAGGGGGTTAGGGAGACCCAGTACTTC.

The genes are TRBV2 and TRBJ2-3, with TRBD2 matching 9 bases. J lost 4 bases, V lost 6 bases, and 5 bases had no gene match. CDR1 is SNHLY and CDR2 is FYNNEI in the germline V gene. The CDR3 contains 14 residues. Here the CDR3 reads CASRLGLASDTQYF. Written as DNA, the CDR3 is TGTGCCAGCAGGCTGGGACTAGCTTCAGATACGCAGTATTTT.

This clone was found once. This rearrangement joins TRBV4-1 to TRBJ2-1; TRBD2 agrees at 7 bases. This CDR3 has 12 residues. The germline V gene encodes CDR1 MGHRA and CDR2 YSYEKL. The J segment lost 8 bases and the V segment lost 9 bases, leaving 7 bases of the junction unmatched. CDR3 DNA: TGCGCCAGACCGGGAGGTGTTGATGAGCAGTTCTTC. Translation: CARPGGVDEQFF.

The chain carries TRBV7-8 and TRBJ2-7, with TRBD2 matching 7 bases. Germline trimming cut 0 bases from V and 1 base from J; bases unmatched to any gene: 6. Germline-derived CDR1 and CDR2 are SGHVS and FQNEAQ. The CDR3 covers 16 residues. CDR3 bases: TGTGCCAGCAGCTTAGCGCCTACTAGCGCGTCCTACGAGCAGTACTTC. Translation: CASSLAPTSASYEQYF.

This chain links TRBV7-2 with TRBJ1-3; no reliable D call. Per germline, CDR1 SGHTA and CDR2 FQGNSA. This CDR3 spans 15 amino acids. V shed 2 bases and J shed 1 base, with 9 bases lying between them. The CDR3 sequence is CASSLSPGSGNTIYF. CDR3 DNA sequence: TGTGCCAGCAGCTTATCGCCAGGTTCTGGAAACACCATATATTTT.

This clone was recorded only once. V is TRBV4-1 and J is TRBJ2-7, with D maybe TRBD2 (6 bases). The germline gives CDR1 MGHRA, CDR2 YSYEKL. This CDR3 has 15 residues. The ends were cut back, 3 bases at V and 0 bases at J, with 12 bases in the middle. CDR3 amino acids: CASSHSGLASYEQYF. CDR3 sequence (DNA): TGCGCCAGCAGCCACTCGGGACTGGCCTCCTACGAGCAGTACTTC.

The chain uses TRBV2 and TRBJ2-1, with a possible D match to TRBD2 (6 bases). This CDR3 comprises 14 residues. Trimming stripped 0 bases from V and 6 bases from J, with 9 bases between. The germline V gene has CDR1 SNHLY and CDR2 FYNNEI. CDR3 residues: CASSEAGTANEQFF. CDR3 nucleotides: TGTGCCAGCAGTGAAGCAGGGACTGCCAATGAGCAGTTCTTC.

This chain uses TRBV27 with TRBJ1-5, with D possibly matching TRBD1 (5 bases). V lost 9 bases and J 7 bases, leaving 13 bases between the germline ends. The V gene's germline CDR1 is MNHEY and CDR2 SMNVEV (reference sequence). The CDR3 is made up of 12 amino acids. The CDR3 DNA follows: TGTGCCAGGACAGTCGCCAAGCAGCCCCAGCATTTT. Its translation: CARTVAKQPQHF.

This clone has only one observation. The rearrangement joins TRBV6-1 to TRBJ2-1; 13 bases align to TRBD2. V shed 1 base and J 7 bases; nucleotides not matched to a gene: 13. CDR1 MNHNS and CDR2 SASEGT come from the germline V gene. The CDR3 is 19 amino acids. The CDR3, as DNA: TGTGCCAGCAGTGAAGGATTTTGGACTAGCGGGAGACTGAGGAATGAGCAGTTCTTC. This gives the protein CASSEGFWTSGRLRNEQFF.

The CDR3 protein is CASSLARLAGAGEQYF. Written as DNA, the CDR3 is TGTGCCAGCAGCTTAGCGCGACTAGCGGGAGCCGGCGAGCAGTACTTC. The V call is TRBV7-9, the J call TRBJ2-5, with TRBD2 identical over 12 bases. The tail of the sequence fits TRBJ2-7 better, so the J call may be wrong. The germline V gene encodes CDR1 SEHNR and CDR2 FQNEAQ (reference sequence). The CDR3 contains 16 residues.